This T cell receptor beta chain was captured by sequencing in a study of blood T cell repertoires in COVID-19. Background on the study: Collection of acute and convalescent COVID-19 samples took place in the United States, Italy and Spain. T cells, B-cell-depleted T cells, or PBMCs supplied cDNA or gDNA.

In the original workflow: Scientists estimated how many nucleated cells there were by amplifying reference gene primers. Assay used: immunoSEQ multiplex PCR; TCRdb lists only in-frame clones, some missing. The V and J calls and clone size are taken from that table; D and trimming were inferred from the DNA. This sample yields 200,000 to 300,000 clones, of which 88% are seen a single time; about 5.9% belongs to the top ten. Germline loops: CDR1 WNHNN, CDR2 SYGVQD (reference sequence). The CDR3 length is 13 residues. Trimming removed 3 bases at V and 8 bases at J, with 13 bases between. Seattle cases were enrolled at active infection and followed longitudinally.

The source is a woman in her twenties or thirties with COVID-19, enrolled during active disease. The source material was peripheral blood. The rearrangement joins TRBV10-1 to TRBJ1-1, with D possibly TRBD1 on 6 matching bases. The CDR3 spells CASSDPDRLEAFF. The CDR3 DNA is TGCGCCAGCAGTGATCCCGACAGGCTGGAAGCTTTCTTT.